Below, one T cell receptor beta chain is given with its context. What it recognizes is unknown. Generation of TCR beta libraries employed quantitative 5'-RACE incorporating molecular barcodes. TCRdb used MiXCR to reprocess the 5' RACE reads, holding one entry per CDR3 protein. The data hold about 250,000 distinct CDR3 sequences, with 30% to 40% observed a single time. The source of the sample is a study of CD8 T cells in ankylosing spondylitis. Study-level results: CD8+ by phenotype, disease-linked clones were relatively rare in peripheral blood. From matched ankylosing spondylitis synovial fluid, disease-linked clones were reportedly recovered at significantly enriched levels.

The CDR3 sequence is 15 residues long. V lost 2 bases to trimming and J lost 4 bases; unmatched junction nucleotides: 4. CDR1 MNHEY and CDR2 SMNVEV come from the germline V gene (reference sequence). The V call is TRBV27, the J call TRBJ2-3, with 9 positions matching TRBD1. The sequenced sample consisted of blood, either unsorted or a sorted T cell fraction (not recorded which). The sequence was obtained from a male donor with ankylosing spondylitis or in good health (not recorded which). In DNA form, the CDR3 reads TGTGCCAGCAGTTTAAGGACAGGGGAAGCAGATACGCAGTATTTT. Residues: CASSLRTGEADTQYF.